These 3 T cell receptor beta chains were sequenced from one sample in a study of spatial heterogeneity in lung cancer. The time point: sample taken at primary tumor resection. Unsorted whole RNA of tumor, nontumor lung or frozen PBMC was sequenced. TCRdb fed the 5' RACE reads into MiXCR, producing one record per CDR3 protein. The sample records 65,000 to 85,000 distinct CDR3 sequences, under 25% being singletons. The sample consisted of PBMCs, taken at surgery. The receptors were sampled from a male donor with early-stage non-small cell lung cancer.

This clonotype came up many times. The chain recombines TRBV4-3 with TRBJ2-5; D not certain. This CDR3 is 13 amino acids long. Germline V lookup: CDR1 LGHNA, CDR2 YSLEER. V was cut by 0 bases and J by 5 bases, with 7 bases left in between. CDR3 DNA: TGCGCCAGCAGCCAAGATCTCGCGGAGACCCAGTACTTC. Protein: CASSQDLAETQYF.

The chain recombines TRBV4-3 with TRBJ2-3; D is undetermined. Germline lookup yields CDR1 LGHNA and CDR2 YSLEER. The CDR3 runs 13 residues. Trimming pared 0 bases from V and 3 bases from J, leaving 4 bases between. Here the CDR3 DNA reads TGCGCCAGCAGCCAAGAGTTGACAGATACGCAGTATTTT. This translates into CASSQELTDTQYF.

This clonotype has a handful of counts. This rearrangement joins TRBV5-4 to TRBJ2-7; D gene uncertain. V lost 1 base, J lost 3 bases, and 8 bases lay in between. The CDR3 extends over 13 amino acids. Germline loops: CDR1 SGHNT, CDR2 YYREEE (reference sequence). The CDR3 nucleotides read TGTGCCAGCAGCTTGACGCGTGGCTACGAGCAGTACTTC. It translates to CASSLTRGYEQYF.